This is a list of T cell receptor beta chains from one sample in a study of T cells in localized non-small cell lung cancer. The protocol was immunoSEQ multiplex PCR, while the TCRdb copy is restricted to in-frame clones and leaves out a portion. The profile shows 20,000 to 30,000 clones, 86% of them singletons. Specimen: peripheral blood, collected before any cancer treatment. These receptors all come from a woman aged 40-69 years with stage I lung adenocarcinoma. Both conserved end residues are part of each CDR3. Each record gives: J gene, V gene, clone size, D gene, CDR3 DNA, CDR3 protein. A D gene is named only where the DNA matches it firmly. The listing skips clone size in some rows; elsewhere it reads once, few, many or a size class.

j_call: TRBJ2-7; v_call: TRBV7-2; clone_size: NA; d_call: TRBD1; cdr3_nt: TGTGCCAGCAGCTCTTGGCGGGGACAGGGAATTGGCGAGCAGTACTTC; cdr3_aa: CASSSWRGQGIGEQYF
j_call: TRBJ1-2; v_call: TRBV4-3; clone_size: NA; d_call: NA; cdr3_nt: TGCGCCAGCAGCCAAGATATGAACCCAGGGACCAACTATGGCTACACCTTC; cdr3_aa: CASSQDMNPGTNYGYTF
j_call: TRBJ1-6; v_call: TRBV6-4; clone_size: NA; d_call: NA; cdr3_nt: TGTGCCAGCAGTTCCGGGACGGATAATTCACCCCTCCACTTT; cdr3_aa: CASSSGTDNSPLHF
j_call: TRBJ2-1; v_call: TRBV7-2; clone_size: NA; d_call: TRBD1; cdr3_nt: TGTGCCAGCAGTTCTCTACAGGGACAGAGTGAGCAGTTCTTC; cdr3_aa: CASSSLQGQSEQFF
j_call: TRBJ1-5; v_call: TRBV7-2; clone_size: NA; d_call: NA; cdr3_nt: TGTGCCAGCAGCCTCCTCAGGGGTAGCAATCAGCCCCAGCATTTT; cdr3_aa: CASSLLRGSNQPQHF
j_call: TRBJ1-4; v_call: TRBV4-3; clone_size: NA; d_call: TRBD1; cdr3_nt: TGCGCCAGCAGCCAAGAGCGCGGGACAGGGGTTTCTGAAAAACTGTTTTTT; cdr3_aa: CASSQERGTGVSEKLFF
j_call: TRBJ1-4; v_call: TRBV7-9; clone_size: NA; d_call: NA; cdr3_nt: TGTGCCAGCAGCCGAGTCCTCTTCAGGGAATTTGGGGTAAAACTGTTTTTT; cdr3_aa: CASSRVLFREFGVKLFF
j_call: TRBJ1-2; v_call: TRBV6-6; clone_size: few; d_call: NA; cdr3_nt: TGTGCCAGCAGTTCTCAGGGTAATGGCTACACCTTC; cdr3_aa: CASSSQGNGYTF
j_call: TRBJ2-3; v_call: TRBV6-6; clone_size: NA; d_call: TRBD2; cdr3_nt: TGTGCCAGCAGTGGACTAGCGGGGGCTGGGGATACGCAGTATTTT; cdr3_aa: CASSGLAGAGDTQYF
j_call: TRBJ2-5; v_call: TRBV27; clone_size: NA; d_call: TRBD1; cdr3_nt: TGTGCCAGCAGCCAGGGACAGGCTCTGGAGACCCAGTACTTC; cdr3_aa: CASSQGQALETQYF
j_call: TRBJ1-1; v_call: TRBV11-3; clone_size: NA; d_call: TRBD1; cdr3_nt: TGTGCCAGCAGCTCTCTGGGGACAGATGGAAGTGAAGCTTTCTTT; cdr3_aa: CASSSLGTDGSEAFF
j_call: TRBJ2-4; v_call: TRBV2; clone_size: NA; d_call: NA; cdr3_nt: TGTGCCAGCAGTGATGCAGGACTCAAAAACATTCAGTACTTC; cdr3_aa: CASSDAGLKNIQYF
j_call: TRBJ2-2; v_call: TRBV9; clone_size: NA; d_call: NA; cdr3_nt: TGTGCCAGCAGCACCTACGCGGGGGAGCTGTTTTTT; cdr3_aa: CASSTYAGELFF
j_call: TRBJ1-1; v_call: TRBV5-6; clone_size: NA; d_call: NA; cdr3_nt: TGTGCCAGCAGCCGACAGACTGAAGCTTTCTTT; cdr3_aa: CASSRQTEAFF
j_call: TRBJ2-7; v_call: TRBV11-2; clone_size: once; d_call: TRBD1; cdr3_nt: TGTGCCAGCAGCCATCACCGAGGACAGGACCTCCGCCGGGGAGAGCAGTACTTC; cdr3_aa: CASSHHRGQDLRRGEQYF
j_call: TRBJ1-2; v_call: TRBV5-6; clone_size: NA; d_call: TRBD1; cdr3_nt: TGTGCCAGCAGCTTGGAGGACAGGGTAAACTATGGCTACACCTTC; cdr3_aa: CASSLEDRVNYGYTF
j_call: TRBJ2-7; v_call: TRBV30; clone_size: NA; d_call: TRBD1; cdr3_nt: TGTGCCTGGAGTGTACTTGGTGGGACAGGGAACGAGCAGTACTTC; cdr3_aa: CAWSVLGGTGNEQYF
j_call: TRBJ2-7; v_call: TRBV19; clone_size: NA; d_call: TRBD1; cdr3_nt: TGTGCCAGTAGTCCTCGGGACAGGGAAATCTACGAGCAGTACTTC; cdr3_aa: CASSPRDREIYEQYF
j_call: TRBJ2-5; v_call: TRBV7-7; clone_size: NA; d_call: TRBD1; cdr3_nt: TGTGCCAGCAGTCGTAGACAGGGTGTAGGGGAGACCCAGTACTTC; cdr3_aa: CASSRRQGVGETQYF
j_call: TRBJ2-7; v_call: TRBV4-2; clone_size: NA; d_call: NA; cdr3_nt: TGTGCCAGCAGCTCCGAAGGCGGCTCCTACGAGCAGTACTTC; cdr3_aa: CASSSEGGSYEQYF
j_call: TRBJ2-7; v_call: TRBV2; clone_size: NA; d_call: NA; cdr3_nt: TGTGCCAGCACGGGGTATTACGAGCAGTACTTC; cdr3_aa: CASTGYYEQYF
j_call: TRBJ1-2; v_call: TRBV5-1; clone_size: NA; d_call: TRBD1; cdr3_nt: TGCGCCAGCAGCTTGGGGGCCAGGGGGGTAGACTATGGCTACACCTTC; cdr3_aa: CASSLGARGVDYGYTF
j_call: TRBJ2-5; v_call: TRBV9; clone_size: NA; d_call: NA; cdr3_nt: TGTGCCAGCAGCGTCGGGACTCTAGCGCATGAGACCCAGTACTTC; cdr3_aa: CASSVGTLAHETQYF
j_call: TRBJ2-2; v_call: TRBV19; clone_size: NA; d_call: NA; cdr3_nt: TGTGCCAGTAGTATTATCTTTGAGGTTCTCAAAAACACCGGGGAGCTGTTTTTT; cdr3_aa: CASSIIFEVLKNTGELFF
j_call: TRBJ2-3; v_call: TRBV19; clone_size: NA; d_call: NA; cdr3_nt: TGTGCCAGTAGCTCCTACCGTACGGGTAGTACGCAGTATTTT; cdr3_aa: CASSSYRTGSTQYF
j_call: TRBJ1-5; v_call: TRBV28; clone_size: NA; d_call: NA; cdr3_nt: TGTGCCAGCAGTTTAGAAGGGGAGAGCAATCAGCCCCAGCATTTT; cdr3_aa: CASSLEGESNQPQHF
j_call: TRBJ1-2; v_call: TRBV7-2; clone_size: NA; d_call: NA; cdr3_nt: TGTGCCAGCAGGTCAGGGTTTCACTATGGCTACACCTTC; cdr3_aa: CASRSGFHYGYTF
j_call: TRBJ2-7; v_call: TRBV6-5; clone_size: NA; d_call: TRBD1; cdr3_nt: TGTGCCAGCAGCAAACCTCGACAGGGGGCAAGGGAGCAGTACTTC; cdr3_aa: CASSKPRQGAREQYF
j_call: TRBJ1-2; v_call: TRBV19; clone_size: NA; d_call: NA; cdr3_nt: TGTGCCAGTAGAGAAACGGGTGCCGACTATGGCTACACCTTC; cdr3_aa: CASRETGADYGYTF
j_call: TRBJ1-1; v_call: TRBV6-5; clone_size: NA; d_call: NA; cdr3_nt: TGTGCCAGCAACCCCTGGGACCGGAACACTGAAGCTTTCTTT; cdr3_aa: CASNPWDRNTEAFF
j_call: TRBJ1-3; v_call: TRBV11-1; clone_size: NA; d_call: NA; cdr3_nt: TGTGCCAGCAGCCATCGGACTGGTGGAAACACCATATATTTT; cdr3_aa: CASSHRTGGNTIYF
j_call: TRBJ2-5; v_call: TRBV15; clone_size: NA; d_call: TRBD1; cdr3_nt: TGTGCCACCAGCAGGACCGGGACAGAGGGGGAGACCCAGTACTTC; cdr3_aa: CATSRTGTEGETQYF
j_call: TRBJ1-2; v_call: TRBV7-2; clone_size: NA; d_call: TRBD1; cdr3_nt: TGTGCCAGCAGCTCTTCAGGGGGGACCTATGGCTACACCTTC; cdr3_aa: CASSSSGGTYGYTF
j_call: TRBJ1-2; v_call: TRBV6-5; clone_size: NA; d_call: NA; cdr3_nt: TGTGCCAGCAGGCTGACAGAGAACTATGGCTACACCTTC; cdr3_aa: CASRLTENYGYTF
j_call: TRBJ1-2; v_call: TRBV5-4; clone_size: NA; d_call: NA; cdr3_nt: TGTGCCAGCAGCCCGGACAGAATTGGTGGCTACACCTTC; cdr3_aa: CASSPDRIGGYTF
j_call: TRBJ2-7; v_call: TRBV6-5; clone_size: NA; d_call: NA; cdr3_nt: TGTGCCAGCAGCCCTCTCTTCGGTGAGCAGTACTTC; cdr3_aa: CASSPLFGEQYF
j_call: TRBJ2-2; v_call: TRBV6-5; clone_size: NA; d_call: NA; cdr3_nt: TGTGCCAGCAGTTACGAGAGGAACACCGGGGAGCTGTTTTTT; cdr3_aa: CASSYERNTGELFF
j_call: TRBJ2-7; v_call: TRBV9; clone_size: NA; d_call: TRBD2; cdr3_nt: TGTGCCAGCAGCGTAGGTTCTAGCGGGGGGGGGAGCGAGCAGTACTTC; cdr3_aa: CASSVGSSGGGSEQYF
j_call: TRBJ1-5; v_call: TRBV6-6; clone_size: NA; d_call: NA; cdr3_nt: TGTGCCAGCAGTTACGTCGCAGGCCGGAGCAATCAGCCCCAGCATTTT; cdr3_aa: CASSYVAGRSNQPQHF
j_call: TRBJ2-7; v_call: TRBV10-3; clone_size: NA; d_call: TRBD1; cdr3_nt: TGTGCCATCTCCTACTCCGGGACAGGGGGTCTGGAGCAGTACTTC; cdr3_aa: CAISYSGTGGLEQYF
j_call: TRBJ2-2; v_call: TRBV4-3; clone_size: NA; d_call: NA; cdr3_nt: TGCGCCAGCAGAGATGGAGGGCCAGACACCGGGGAGCTGTTTTTT; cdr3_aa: CASRDGGPDTGELFF
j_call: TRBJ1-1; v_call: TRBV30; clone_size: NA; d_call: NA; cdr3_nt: TGTGCCTGGAGTGTACAGGGGAACACTGAAGCTTTCTTT; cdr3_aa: CAWSVQGNTEAFF
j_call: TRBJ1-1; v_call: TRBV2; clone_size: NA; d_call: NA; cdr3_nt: TGTGCCAGCAGCGAGCCCCTCGGACGGCCGAACCCTGAAGCTTTCTTT; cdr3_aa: CASSEPLGRPNPEAFF
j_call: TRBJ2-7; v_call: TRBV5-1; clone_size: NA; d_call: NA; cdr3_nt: TGCGCCAGCAGCCGGGGGGGACAGGGCCCCCACGAGCAGTACTTC; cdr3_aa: CASSRGGQGPHEQYF
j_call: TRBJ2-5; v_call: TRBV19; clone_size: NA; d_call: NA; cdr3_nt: TGTGCCAGTAGTCGTTTAGAATTCCAAGAGACCCAGTACTTC; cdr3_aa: CASSRLEFQETQYF
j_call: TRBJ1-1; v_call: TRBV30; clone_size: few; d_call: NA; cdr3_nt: TGTGCCTGGAGTGTACCCGCTTTTGAAGCTTTCTTT; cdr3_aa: CAWSVPAFEAFF
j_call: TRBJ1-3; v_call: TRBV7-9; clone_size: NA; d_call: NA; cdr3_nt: TGTGCCAGCAGCCGATCTGGGAGAGAGACCTCTGGAAACACCATATATTTT; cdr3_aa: CASSRSGRETSGNTIYF
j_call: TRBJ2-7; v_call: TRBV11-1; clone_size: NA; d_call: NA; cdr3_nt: TGTGCCAGCAGCTTAGATGGGTACGAGCAGTACTTC; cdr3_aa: CASSLDGYEQYF
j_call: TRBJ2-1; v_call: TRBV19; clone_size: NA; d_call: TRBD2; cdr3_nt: TGTGCCAGTAGTCCGGCCGGGACTAGCGGAAACAATGAGCAGTTCTTC; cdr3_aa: CASSPAGTSGNNEQFF
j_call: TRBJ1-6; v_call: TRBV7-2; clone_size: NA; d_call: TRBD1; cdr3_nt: TGTGCCAGCAGCTTAGACCCTTCGCAGGGGGCTAATTCACCCCTCCACTTT; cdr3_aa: CASSLDPSQGANSPLHF
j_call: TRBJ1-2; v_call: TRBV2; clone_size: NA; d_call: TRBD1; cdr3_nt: TGTGCCAGCAGTGAACCAACGGGGACAGGGGTCACGTTCTATGGCTACACCTTC; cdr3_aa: CASSEPTGTGVTFYGYTF
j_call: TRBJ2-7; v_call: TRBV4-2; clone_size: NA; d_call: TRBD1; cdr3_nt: TGTGCCAGCAGCCAACCGGGACAGGGGTACGAGCAGTACTTC; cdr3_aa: CASSQPGQGYEQYF